Sequencing of this T cell receptor beta chain was carried out in a study of OX40 agonist ivuxolimab in advanced cancers. Trimming shortened V by 2 bases and J by 12 bases, and 11 bases separated the two germline ends. Per germline, CDR1 MNHNY and CDR2 SVGAGI (reference sequence). The CDR3 has 12 amino acids. Profiling relied on immunoSEQ multiplex PCR, and the TCRdb table lists in-frame clones only, not all of them. The sample has approximately 84,000 clones, about 92% seen once; the top ten hold roughly 0.2%. The receptor was isolated from an adult with an advanced solid tumor such as melanoma, head and neck, liver or kidney cancer. The V call is TRBV6-6, the J call TRBJ2-1; possibly TRBD1 for D (6 bases). Specimen: CD4+ or CD8+ T cells sorted from blood, collected in a trial of the OX40 agonist ivuxolimab. Here the CDR3 DNA reads TGTGCCAGCAGTTACCCTAACAGGGTGCAGTTCTTC. Its translation is CASSYPNRVQFF.